This T cell receptor beta chain was retrieved from a study of T cell changes during pregnancy in multiple sclerosis. Assay: immunoSEQ multiplex PCR; the TCRdb copy retains only in-frame clones and omits some. The sample includes approximately 50,000 clones, about nine tenths of them seen just once. This CDR3 is built from 15 residues. V lost 4 bases to trimming and J lost 6 bases, with 18 bases between them. Per germline, CDR1 SGHAT and CDR2 FQNNGV. The receptor comes from a female donor with multiple sclerosis, enrolled in a pregnancy study. The chain uses TRBV11-2 and TRBJ1-1; D is perhaps TRBD1 (5 bases). The source material was CD4+ T cells from peripheral blood mononuclear cells, sampled after pregnancy. CDR3 residues: CASSSLRGRGAEAFF. CDR3 nucleotides: TGTGCCAGCAGCTCACTGAGGGGTCGGGGGGCTGAAGCTTTCTTT.